This note documents a single T cell receptor beta chain sequence. A read error may be the cause here, since a much bigger clone is one base away. The data belong to a study of molecular identifiers for immune sequencing clone quantification. TCRdb analysed the PCR reads with MiXCR anew, one entry per CDR3 protein. The repertoire holds about 640,000 distinct CDR3 sequences, with nearly 20% as singletons. In germline, CDR1 is SGHTS, CDR2 YDEGEE. V gave up 4 bases and J gave up 0 bases; unmatched junction bases: 4. The CDR3 consists of 15 residues. The sequence came from a human donor in good health. Some libraries in this study had Jurkat cell RNA spiked in. The J gene is TRBJ2-3, the V gene TRBV5-8; 8 nucleotides agree with TRBD2. The sample was naive CD8+ T cells from blood, with Jurkat cell RNA spiked in. Subset described: FACS-sorted CD8+CD4-CCR7+CD45RA+ naive T cells. For the CDR3, the DNA is TGTGCCAGCAGCGGGGGACTAGATAGCACAGATACGCAGTATTTT. It encodes CASSGGLDSTDTQYF.